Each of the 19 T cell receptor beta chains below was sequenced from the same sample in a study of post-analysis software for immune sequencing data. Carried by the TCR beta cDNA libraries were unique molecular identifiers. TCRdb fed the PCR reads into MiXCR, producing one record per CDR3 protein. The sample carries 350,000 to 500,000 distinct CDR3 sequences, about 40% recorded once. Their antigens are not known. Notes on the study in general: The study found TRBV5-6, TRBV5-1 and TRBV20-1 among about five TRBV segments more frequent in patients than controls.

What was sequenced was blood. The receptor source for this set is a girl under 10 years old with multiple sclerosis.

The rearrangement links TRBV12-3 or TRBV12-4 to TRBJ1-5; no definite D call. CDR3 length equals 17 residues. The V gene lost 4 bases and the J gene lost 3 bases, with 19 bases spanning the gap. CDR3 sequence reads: CASSSIRQDRDNQPQHF. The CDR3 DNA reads TGTGCCAGCAGTTCCATACGCCAAGACCGGGACAATCAGCCCCAGCATTTT.

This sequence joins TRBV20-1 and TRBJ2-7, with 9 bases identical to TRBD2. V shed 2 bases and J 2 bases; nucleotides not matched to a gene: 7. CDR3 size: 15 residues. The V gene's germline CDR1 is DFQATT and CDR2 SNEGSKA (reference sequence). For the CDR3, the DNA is TGCAGTGCTAGAAAGGCTAGCGGGAAAACCTACGAGCAGTACTTC. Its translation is CSARKASGKTYEQYF.

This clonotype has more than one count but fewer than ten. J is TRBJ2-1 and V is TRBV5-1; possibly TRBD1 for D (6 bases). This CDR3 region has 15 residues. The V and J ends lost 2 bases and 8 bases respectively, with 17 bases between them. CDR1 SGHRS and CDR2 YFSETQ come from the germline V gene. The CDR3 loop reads CASSLQGGVQDEQFF. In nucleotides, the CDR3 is TGCGCCAGCAGCTTACAGGGTGGGGTACAGGATGAGCAGTTCTTC.

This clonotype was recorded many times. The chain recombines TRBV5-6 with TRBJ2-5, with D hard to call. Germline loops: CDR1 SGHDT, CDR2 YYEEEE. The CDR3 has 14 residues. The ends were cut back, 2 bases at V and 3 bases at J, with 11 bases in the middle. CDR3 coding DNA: TGTGCCAGCAGCTTTGGTTTTTCCAAAGAGACCCAGTACTTC. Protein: CASSFGFSKETQYF.

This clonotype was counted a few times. The CDR3 protein is CAISESKSEQFF. The CDR3 bases are TGTGCCATCAGTGAGTCTAAGAGCGAGCAGTTCTTC. This sequence joins TRBV10-3 and TRBJ2-1; no definite D call. Trimming removed 0 bases at V and 10 bases at J, with 7 bases between. The CDR3 length is 12 residues. CDR1 is ENHRY and CDR2 is SYGVKD in the germline V gene.

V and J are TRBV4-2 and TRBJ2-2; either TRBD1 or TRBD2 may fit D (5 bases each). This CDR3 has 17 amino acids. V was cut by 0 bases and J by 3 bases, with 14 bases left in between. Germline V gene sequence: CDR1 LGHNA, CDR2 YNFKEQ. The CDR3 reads CASSQEGRKSHTGELFF. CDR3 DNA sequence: TGTGCCAGCAGCCAAGAGGGACGGAAGTCCCACACCGGGGAGCTGTTTTTT.

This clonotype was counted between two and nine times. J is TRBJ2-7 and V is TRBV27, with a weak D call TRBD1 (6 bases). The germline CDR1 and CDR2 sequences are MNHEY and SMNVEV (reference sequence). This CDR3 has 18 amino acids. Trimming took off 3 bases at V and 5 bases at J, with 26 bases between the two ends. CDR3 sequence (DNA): TGTGCCAGCAGTTTCCTCTCTACCACAGGGTCCCCGCGTGACGAGCAGTACTTC. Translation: CASSFLSTTGSPRDEQYF.

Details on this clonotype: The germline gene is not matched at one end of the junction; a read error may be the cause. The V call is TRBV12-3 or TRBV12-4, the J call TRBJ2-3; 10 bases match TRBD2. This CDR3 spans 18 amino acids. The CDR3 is CAGSLFGSGRTSTDTQYF. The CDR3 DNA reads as TGTGCCGGCAGTTTATTCGGTAGCGGGAGGACTAGCACAGATACGCAGTATTTT.

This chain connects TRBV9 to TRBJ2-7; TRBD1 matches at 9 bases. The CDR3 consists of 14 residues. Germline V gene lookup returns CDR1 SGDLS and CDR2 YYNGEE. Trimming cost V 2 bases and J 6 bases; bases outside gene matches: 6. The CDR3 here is CASSVRDRVSEQYF. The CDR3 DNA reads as TGTGCCAGCAGCGTCCGGGACAGGGTCTCCGAGCAGTACTTC.

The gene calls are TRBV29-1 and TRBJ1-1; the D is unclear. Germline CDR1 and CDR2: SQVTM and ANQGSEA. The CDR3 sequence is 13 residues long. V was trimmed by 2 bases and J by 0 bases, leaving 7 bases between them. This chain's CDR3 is CSVETSVNTEAFF. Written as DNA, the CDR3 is TGCAGCGTTGAAACCTCGGTGAACACTGAAGCTTTCTTT.

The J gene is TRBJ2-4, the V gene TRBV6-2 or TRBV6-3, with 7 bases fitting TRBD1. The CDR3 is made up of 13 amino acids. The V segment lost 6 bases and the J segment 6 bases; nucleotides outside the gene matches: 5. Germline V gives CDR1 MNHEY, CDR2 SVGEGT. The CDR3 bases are TGTGCCAGCAGCAGCCGGGACAGAAACATTCAGTACTTC. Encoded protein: CASSSRDRNIQYF.

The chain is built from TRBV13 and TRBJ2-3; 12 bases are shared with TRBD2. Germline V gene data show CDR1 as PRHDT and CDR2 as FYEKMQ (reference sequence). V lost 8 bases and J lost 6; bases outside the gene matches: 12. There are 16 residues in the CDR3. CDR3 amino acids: CASQERLAGDRDTQYF. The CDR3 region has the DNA TGTGCCAGCCAGGAGAGACTAGCGGGGGACAGGGATACGCAGTATTTT.

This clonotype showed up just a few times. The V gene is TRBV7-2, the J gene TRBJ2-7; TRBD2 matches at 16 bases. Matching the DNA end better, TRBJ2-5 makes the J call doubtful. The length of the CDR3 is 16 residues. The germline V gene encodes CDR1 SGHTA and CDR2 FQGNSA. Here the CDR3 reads CASSLVGLAGGETQYF. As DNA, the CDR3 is TGTGCCAGCAGCTTAGTGGGACTAGCGGGAGGGGAGACCCAGTACTTC.

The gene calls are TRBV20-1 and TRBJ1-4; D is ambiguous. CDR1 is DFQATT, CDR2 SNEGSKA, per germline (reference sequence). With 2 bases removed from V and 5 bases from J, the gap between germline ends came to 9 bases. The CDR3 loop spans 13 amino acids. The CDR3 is CSARFGLNEKLFF. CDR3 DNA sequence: TGCAGTGCTAGATTCGGACTGAATGAAAAACTGTTTTTT.

CDR3 sequence (DNA): TGTGCCAGCAGTTTAGACCCCCGTAGAGACTACGAGCAGTACTTC. Amino acids: CASSLDPRRDYEQYF. J is TRBJ2-7 and V is TRBV28, with D uncertain. V was trimmed by 2 bases and J by 3 bases, leaving 14 bases between them. This CDR3 comprises 15 residues. CDR1 is MDHEN and CDR2 is SYDVKM in the germline V gene.

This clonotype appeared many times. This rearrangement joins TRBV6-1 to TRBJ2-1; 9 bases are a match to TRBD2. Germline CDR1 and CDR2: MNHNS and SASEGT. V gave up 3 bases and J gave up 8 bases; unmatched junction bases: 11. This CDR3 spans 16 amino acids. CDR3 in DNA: TGTGCCAGCAGTGATCAGGGGCGGGGGGGTCCCGATGAGCAGTTCTTC. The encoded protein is CASSDQGRGGPDEQFF.

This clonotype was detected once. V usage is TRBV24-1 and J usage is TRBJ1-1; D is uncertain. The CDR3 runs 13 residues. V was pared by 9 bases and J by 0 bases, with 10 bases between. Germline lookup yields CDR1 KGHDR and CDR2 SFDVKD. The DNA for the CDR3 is TGTGCCACCGCTAACCACCTGAACACTGAAGCTTTCTTT. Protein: CATANHLNTEAFF.

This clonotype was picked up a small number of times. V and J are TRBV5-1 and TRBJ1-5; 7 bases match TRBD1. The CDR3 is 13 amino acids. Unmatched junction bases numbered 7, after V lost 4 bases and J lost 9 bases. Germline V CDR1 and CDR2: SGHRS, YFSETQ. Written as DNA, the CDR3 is TGCGCCAGCAGCGAGAGGGGGCTCTGGCCCCAGCATTTT. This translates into CASSERGLWPQHF.

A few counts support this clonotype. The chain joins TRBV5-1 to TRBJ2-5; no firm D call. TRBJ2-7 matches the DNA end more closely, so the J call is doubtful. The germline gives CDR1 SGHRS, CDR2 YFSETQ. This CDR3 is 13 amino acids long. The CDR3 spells CASSPGSLVEQYF. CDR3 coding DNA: TGCGCCAGCAGCCCTGGAAGTCTAGTCGAGCAGTACTTC.